This is a list of T cell receptor beta chains from one sample in a study of spatial heterogeneity in lung cancer. TCRdb recomputed calls from the 5' RACE reads with MiXCR, one row per CDR3 protein. The sample holds 5,000 or so distinct CDR3 sequences, 22% seen once. The sample consisted of lung tumor tissue, taken at surgery. Receptors were obtained from a male donor with early-stage non-small cell lung cancer. Both conserved end residues are trimmed from each CDR3. The D gene is left open where the match is weak. Clone size appears in some rows only: once, few, many, or a class for an expanded clone.

TRBV7-2	TRBJ2-5	few	TRBD2	ASSQRGLVAGGRETQY
TRBV5-5	TRBJ2-7	medium-sized	-	ASSPREPTGYYEQY
TRBV6-2/TRBV6-3	TRBJ2-6	few	TRBD1	ASSWGQGRSGANVLT
TRBV6-1	TRBJ2-7	-	TRBD1	ASRGLLHRDRVTYEQY
TRBV28	TRBJ2-5	few	-	ASSLTRTGQETQY
TRBV4-2	TRBJ1-5	medium-sized	-	ASSPQGNSNQPQH
TRBV7-2	TRBJ2-7	medium-sized	TRBD1	ASSLDRVYEQY
TRBV7-2	TRBJ2-3	-	-	ASSRGFTDTQY
TRBV6-5	TRBJ2-1	-	TRBD1	ASSYTGGQGEEQF
TRBV19	TRBJ2-7	-	TRBD1	ASSSSWDSSYEQY
TRBV29-1	TRBJ2-3	-	TRBD1	SVMPRDRGTYTQY
TRBV12-3/TRBV12-4	TRBJ2-5	-	TRBD1	ASTPTGGPETQY
TRBV11-2	TRBJ1-6	few	-	ASSPRGAPSYNSPLH
TRBV3-1	TRBJ1-5	-	-	ASSYPAGPQH
TRBV12-3/TRBV12-4	TRBJ1-5	many	TRBD1	ASSPLTGYSNQPQH
TRBV11-2	TRBJ2-7	-	-	ASSPLQLASYEQY
TRBV12-3/TRBV12-4	TRBJ1-5	few	TRBD1	ASSLTGAGNQPQH
TRBV11-2	TRBJ1-6	medium-sized	-	ASSFSQLNSPLH
TRBV20-1	TRBJ2-7	-	TRBD1	SARRGQGSSYEQY
TRBV12-3/TRBV12-4	TRBJ1-1	medium-sized	-	ASSLGNTEAF
TRBV7-9	TRBJ1-4	medium-sized	TRBD1	ASSLAETGRKLF
TRBV11-3	TRBJ2-2	medium-sized	-	ASSPGHTSGELF
TRBV7-9	TRBJ2-3	few	-	ASSLSWSTDTQY
TRBV10-3	TRBJ2-5	once	TRBD1	AISERTGVETQY
TRBV7-2	TRBJ2-5	-	-	ASSSSGSHPETQY
TRBV28	TRBJ2-3	-	-	ASSFPPVWSGAESSDTQY
TRBV6-1	TRBJ2-7	medium-sized	-	ASSEEGGRQY
TRBV7-9	TRBJ2-1	medium-sized	TRBD2	ASSTSGVGRTEQF
TRBV6-2/TRBV6-3	TRBJ1-4	medium-sized	TRBD1	ASRWTGFAEKLF
TRBV6-1	TRBJ2-7	-	-	ASLKGDGSAYEQY